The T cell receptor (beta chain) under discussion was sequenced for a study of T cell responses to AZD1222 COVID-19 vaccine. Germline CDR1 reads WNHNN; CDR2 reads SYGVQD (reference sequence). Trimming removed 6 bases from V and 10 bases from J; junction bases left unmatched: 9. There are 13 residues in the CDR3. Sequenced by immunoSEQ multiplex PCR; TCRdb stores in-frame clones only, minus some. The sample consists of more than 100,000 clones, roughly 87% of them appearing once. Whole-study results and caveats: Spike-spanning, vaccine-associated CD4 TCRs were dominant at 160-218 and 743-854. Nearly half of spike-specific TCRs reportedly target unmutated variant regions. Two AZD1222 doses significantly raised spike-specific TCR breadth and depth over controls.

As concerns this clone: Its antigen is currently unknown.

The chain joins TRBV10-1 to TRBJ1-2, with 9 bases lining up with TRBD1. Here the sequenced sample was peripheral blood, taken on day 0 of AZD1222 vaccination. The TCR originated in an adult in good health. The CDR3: CASSSGTGRDYTF. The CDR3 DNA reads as TGCGCCAGCAGCTCCGGGACAGGGCGCGACTACACCTTC.